This T cell receptor beta chain was sequenced during a study of OX40 agonist ivuxolimab in advanced cancers. About the study: Dose-escalation patients' cancers were hepatocellular carcinoma, melanoma, renal cell or head and neck cancer.

This clone was picked up a small number of times. CDR3 length equals 15 residues. CDR1 is MGHRA, CDR2 YSYEKL, per germline. Trimming shortened V by 1 base and J by 4 bases, and 13 bases separated the two germline ends. TCRdb keeps only in-frame clones here, not all; method: immunoSEQ multiplex PCR. The table lists 76,000 or so clones, approximately 93% of them singletons. The TCR was taken from an adult with an advanced solid tumor such as melanoma, head and neck, liver or kidney cancer. The chain recombines TRBV4-1 with TRBJ1-2; no definite D call. The material sequenced was CD4+ or CD8+ T cells sorted from blood, taken in a trial of the OX40 agonist ivuxolimab. In DNA, the CDR3 is TGCGCCAGCAGCCAAGTTGGAGGAAACATCTATGGCTACACCTTC. Protein sequence: CASSQVGGNIYGYTF.